These 21 T cell receptor beta chains came from one sample sequenced in a study of coeliac disease. Clones were read by immunoSEQ multiplex PCR, and TCRdb kept only the in-frame ones, dropping some. The data show over 7,000 clones, 57% seen once. The sample taken for sequencing was intraepithelial lymphocytes from the gut. These TCRs come from a woman in her sixties or seventies with celiac disease.

This chain links TRBV6-5 with TRBJ2-5; 11 positions agree with TRBD2. This CDR3 has 14 residues. J was trimmed by 5 bases and V by 4 bases; bases with no gene match: 3. The germline V gene encodes CDR1 MNHEY and CDR2 SVGAGI. The DNA of the CDR3 is TGTGCCAGCAGTTTACTAGCGGGAGCGGAGACCCAGTACTTC. Amino acid sequence: CASSLLAGAETQYF.

Comment on this clone: Mismatch with germline at one junction end may stem from a read error. The chain combines TRBV7-7 with TRBJ2-1; the D gene is possibly TRBD2 (6 bases). The CDR3 spans 16 residues. Germline loops: CDR1 SSHAT, CDR2 FNYEAQ (reference sequence). Here the CDR3 reads CASSLGEVGDYNEQFF. CDR3 nucleotide sequence: TGTGCTAGCAGCCTTGGGGAGGTGGGGGACTACAATGAGCAGTTCTTC. The variable domain in full, completed from reference TRBV7-7 and TRBJ2-1, reads GAGVSQSPRYKVTKRGQDVTLRCDPISSHATLYWYQQALGQGPEFLTYFNYEAQPDKSGLPSDRFSAERPEGSISTLTIQRTEQRDSAMYRCASSLGEVGDYNEQFFGPGTRLTVL.

The table lists this clone with a few counts. The chain links TRBV7-9 to TRBJ2-2, with D possibly being TRBD1 (6 bases). The CDR3 is made up of 15 amino acids. Trimming cost V 6 bases and J 3 bases, with 14 bases left between them. Germline V lookup: CDR1 SEHNR, CDR2 FQNEAQ (reference sequence). CDR3 DNA: TGTGCCAGCAGTTCCACAGGGTCGGACACCGGGGAGCTGTTTTTT. It yields the protein CASSSTGSDTGELFF.

The chain employs TRBV10-1 and TRBJ2-1, with 13 nucleotides matching TRBD2. The CDR3 loop spans 14 amino acids. J lost 6 bases, V lost 8 bases, and 4 bases had no gene match. Germline CDR1 WNHNN, CDR2 SYGVQD (reference sequence). The CDR3 nucleotides read TGCGCCAGCGCCGGACTAGCGGGAGCCAATGAGCAGTTCTTC. Translated, it gives CASAGLAGANEQFF.

Concerning this clone: A read error is likely here: a far larger clone is one base away. The CDR3 nucleotides are TGTGCCAGCAGCTTATCTGGGGCAGCCCAAGAGACCCAGTACTTC. The encoded protein is CASSLSGAAQETQYF. The V call is TRBV5-6, the J call TRBJ2-5; maybe TRBD1 (5 bases). There are 15 residues in the CDR3. V lost 2 bases and J lost 1, with 12 bases in between. The V gene's germline CDR1 is SGHDT and CDR2 YYEEEE.

The V call is TRBV9, the J call TRBJ2-4; TRBD1 is a possible D gene (6 bases). Trimming left V 1 base short and J 8 bases short, with 16 bases between. The CDR3 length is 15 residues. Germline assignment: CDR1 SGDLS and CDR2 YYNGEE. The CDR3 loop reads CASSVSGQGLDIQYF. The CDR3 DNA reads as TGTGCCAGCAGCGTAAGTGGGCAGGGGTTGGACATTCAGTACTTC.

The genes are TRBV19 and TRBJ2-1; 9 bases agree with TRBD2. Germline trimming cut 5 bases from V and 9 bases from J; bases unmatched to any gene: 11. The CDR3 extends over 15 amino acids. Germline CDR1 is LNHDA and CDR2 is SQIVND (reference sequence). The CDR3 region has the DNA TGTGCCAGTAGTCCCTTTGGGGCGGGAGGGAGTGAGCAGTTCTTC. Its translation is CASSPFGAGGSEQFF.

This rearrangement joins TRBV28 to TRBJ1-1; 7 bases line up with TRBD1. V lost 5 bases and J lost 4; bases outside the gene matches: 1. The CDR3 has 12 amino acids. Germline V gives CDR1 MDHEN, CDR2 SYDVKM. DNA of the CDR3: TGTGCCAGCAGTCAGGGGGGCACTGAAGCTTTCTTT. Amino acids: CASSQGGTEAFF.

The chain has TRBV4-1 and TRBJ2-5; unclear D gene. This CDR3 region has 14 residues. With 0 bases removed from V and 3 bases from J, the gap between germline ends came to 8 bases. Germline lookup yields CDR1 MGHRA and CDR2 YSYEKL. For the CDR3, the DNA is TGCGCCAGCAGCCAAGATTGGCAGAAAGAGACCCAGTACTTC. This gives the protein CASSQDWQKETQYF.

CDR3 residues: CASSYFPGNTEAFF. The CDR3 region has the DNA TGTGCCAGCAGTTACTTTCCCGGGAACACTGAAGCTTTCTTT. This sequence joins TRBV6-6 and TRBJ1-1; unclear D gene. This CDR3 has 14 amino acids. Germline loops: CDR1 MNHNY, CDR2 SVGAGI (reference sequence). V gave up 1 base and J gave up 1 base, with 7 bases separating them.

Of note for this clone: Distinct nucleotide sequences in the sample also encode this CDR3. The chain links TRBV27 to TRBJ1-5; the match to TRBD1 covers 8 bases. Germline values: CDR1 MNHEY, CDR2 SMNVEV (reference sequence). The CDR3 is 15 amino acids. J was trimmed by 0 bases and V by 6 bases; bases with no gene match: 4. CDR3 nucleotide sequence: TGTGCCAGCAGATGGACAGGGTATAGCAATCAGCCCCAGCATTTT. Its protein product is CASRWTGYSNQPQHF.

This clone turned up a few times. The V call is TRBV6-5, the J call TRBJ2-7; D is perhaps TRBD1 (6 bases). Germline V lookup: CDR1 MNHEY, CDR2 SVGAGI. The CDR3 is made up of 15 amino acids. V lost 2 bases, J lost 3 bases, and 14 bases lay in between. The DNA for the CDR3 is TGTGCCAGCAGTTACATTACAGGGACCATCTACGAGCAGTACTTC. It encodes CASSYITGTIYEQYF.

The J gene is TRBJ2-1, the V gene TRBV7-3, with 7 bases identical to TRBD2. Germline V gene data show CDR1 as SGHTA and CDR2 as FQGTGA. Trimming took 3 bases from V and 4 from J; bases not matched to a gene: 3. The length of the CDR3 is 14 residues. CDR3 sequence reads: CASSLGGVYNEQFF. The DNA for the CDR3 is TGTGCCAGCAGCTTGGGGGGGGTTTACAATGAGCAGTTCTTC.

The gene calls are TRBV9 and TRBJ1-5; no reliable D call. V was shortened by 2 bases and J by 0 bases, with 6 bases between the two germline ends. Germline loops: CDR1 SGDLS, CDR2 YYNGEE. The CDR3 sequence is 14 residues long. The CDR3 bases are TGTGCCAGCAGCGTTGGAGGTAGCAATCAGCCCCAGCATTTT. Amino acid sequence: CASSVGGSNQPQHF.

In its sample, this clone was seen a few times. For the CDR3, the DNA is TGCGCCAGCAGCCAATCAGGGGGCATCACTGAAGCTTTCTTT. Protein product: CASSQSGGITEAFF. The chain uses TRBV4-1 and TRBJ1-1; 8 bases align to TRBD1. Germline V lookup: CDR1 MGHRA, CDR2 YSYEKL. J was trimmed by 4 bases and V by 2 bases; bases with no gene match: 3. The CDR3 consists of 14 residues.

This clone was detected a few times. This chain links TRBV4-1 with TRBJ2-2, with D uncertain. V lost 0 bases, J lost 7 bases, and 3 bases lay in between. The V gene's germline CDR1 is MGHRA and CDR2 YSYEKL. This CDR3 region has 12 residues. In DNA, the CDR3 is TGCGCCAGCAGCCAAGATCTCGGGGAGCTGTTTTTT. Protein: CASSQDLGELFF.

This chain links TRBV9 with TRBJ2-7; TRBD1 is a possible D gene (5 bases). Germline V gene lookup returns CDR1 SGDLS and CDR2 YYNGEE. This CDR3 contains 13 residues. V dropped 4 bases and J dropped 3 bases, with 11 bases sitting between them. DNA of the CDR3: TGTGCCAGCAGCTCCGGACAAGTCTACGAGCAGTACTTC. Translating it yields CASSSGQVYEQYF.

This chain connects TRBV4-1 to TRBJ2-7; no firm D call. Germline CDR1 is MGHRA and CDR2 is YSYEKL. V shed 0 bases and J shed 3 bases, with 6 bases lying between them. The CDR3 length is 13 residues. The CDR3 reads CASSQDEYYEQYF. CDR3 bases: TGCGCCAGCAGCCAAGATGAGTACTACGAGCAGTACTTC.

V usage is TRBV30 and J usage is TRBJ1-2; TRBD1 agrees at 8 bases. The length of the CDR3 is 12 residues. Trimming removed 7 bases from V and 7 bases from J; junction bases left unmatched: 8. Per the germline V gene, CDR1 is GTSNPN and CDR2 is SVGIG (reference sequence). The CDR3 protein is CAFPRGPGGYTF. The CDR3 DNA follows: TGTGCCTTCCCCAGGGGGCCGGGTGGCTACACCTTC.

The chain links TRBV5-5 to TRBJ2-7; TRBD2 is a possible D gene (5 bases). Trimming shortened V by 4 bases and J by 3 bases, and 8 bases separated the two germline ends. The CDR3 extends over 12 amino acids. Germline V gives CDR1 SGHKS, CDR2 YYEKEE (reference sequence). The CDR3 protein is CASSEGYYEQYF. In nucleotides, the CDR3 is TGTGCCAGCAGCGAGGGCTACTACGAGCAGTACTTC. Full variable domain (remainder filled in from reference TRBV5-5 and TRBJ2-7): DAGVTQSPTHLIKTRGQQVTLRCSPISGHKSVSWYQQVLGQGPQFIFQYYEKEERGRGNFPDRFSARQFPNYSSELNVNALLLGDSALYLCASSEGYYEQYFGPGTRLTVT.

The chain employs TRBV11-2 and TRBJ2-2, with D unclear. The CDR3 runs to 12 residues. Germline V gene sequence: CDR1 SGHAT, CDR2 FQNNGV. Trimming pared 3 bases from V and 6 bases from J, leaving 5 bases between. CDR3 protein: CASSFSSGELFF. Here the CDR3 DNA reads TGTGCCAGCAGCTTTTCCTCCGGGGAGCTGTTTTTT.